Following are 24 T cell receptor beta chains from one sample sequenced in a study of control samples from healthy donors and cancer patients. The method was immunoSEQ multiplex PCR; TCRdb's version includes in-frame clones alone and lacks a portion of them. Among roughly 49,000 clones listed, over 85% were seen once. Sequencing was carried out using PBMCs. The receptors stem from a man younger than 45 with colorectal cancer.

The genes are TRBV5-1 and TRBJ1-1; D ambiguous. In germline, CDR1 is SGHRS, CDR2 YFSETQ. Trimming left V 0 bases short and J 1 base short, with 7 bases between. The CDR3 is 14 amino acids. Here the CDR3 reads CASSLAAQNTEAFF. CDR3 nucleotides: TGCGCCAGCAGCTTGGCCGCGCAGAACACTGAAGCTTTCTTT.

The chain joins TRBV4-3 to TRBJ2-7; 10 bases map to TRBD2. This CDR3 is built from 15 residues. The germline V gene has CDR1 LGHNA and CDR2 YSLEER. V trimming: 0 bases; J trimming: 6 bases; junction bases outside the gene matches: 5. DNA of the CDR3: TGCGCCAGCAGCCAAGATCAGCGGGGGGGCCTCGAGCAGTACTTC. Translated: CASSQDQRGGLEQYF.

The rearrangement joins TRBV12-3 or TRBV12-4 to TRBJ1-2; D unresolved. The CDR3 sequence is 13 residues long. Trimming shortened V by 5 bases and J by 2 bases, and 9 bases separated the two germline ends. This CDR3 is CASSVTGNYGYTF. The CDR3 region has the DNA TGTGCCAGCAGTGTGACCGGCAACTATGGCTACACCTTC.

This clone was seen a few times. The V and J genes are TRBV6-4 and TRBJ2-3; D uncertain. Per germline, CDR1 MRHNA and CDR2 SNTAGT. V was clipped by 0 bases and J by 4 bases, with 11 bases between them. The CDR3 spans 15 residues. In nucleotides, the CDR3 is TGTGCCAGCAGTGACTCGAATAGTGGGGCAGATACGCAGTATTTT. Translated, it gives CASSDSNSGADTQYF.

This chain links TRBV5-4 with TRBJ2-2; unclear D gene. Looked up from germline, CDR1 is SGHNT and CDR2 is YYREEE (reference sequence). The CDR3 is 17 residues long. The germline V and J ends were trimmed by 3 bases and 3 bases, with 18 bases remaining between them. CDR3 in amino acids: CASSYLSGGLYTGELFF. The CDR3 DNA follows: TGTGCCAGCAGCTACCTATCAGGCGGCCTATACACCGGGGAGCTGTTTTTT.

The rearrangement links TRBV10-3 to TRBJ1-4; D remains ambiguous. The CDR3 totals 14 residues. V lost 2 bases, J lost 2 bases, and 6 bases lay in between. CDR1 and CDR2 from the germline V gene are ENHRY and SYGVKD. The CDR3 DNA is TGTGCCATCAGTGAGGGCAGGACTAATGAAAAACTGTTTTTT. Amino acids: CAISEGRTNEKLFF.

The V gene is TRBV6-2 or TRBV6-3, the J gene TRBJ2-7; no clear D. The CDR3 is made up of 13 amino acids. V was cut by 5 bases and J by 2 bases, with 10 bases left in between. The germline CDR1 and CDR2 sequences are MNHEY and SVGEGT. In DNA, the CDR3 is TGTGCCAGCAGTCCCACGCCACCCTACGAGCAGTACGTC. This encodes CASSPTPPYEQYV.

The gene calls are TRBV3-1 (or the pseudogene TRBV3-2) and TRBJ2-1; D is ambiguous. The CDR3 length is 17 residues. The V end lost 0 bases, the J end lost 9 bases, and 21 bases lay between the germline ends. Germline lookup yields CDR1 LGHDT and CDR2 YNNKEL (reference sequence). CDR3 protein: CASSQDGLSLRPGEQFF. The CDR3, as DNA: TGTGCCAGCAGCCAAGATGGCTTATCGTTACGGCCAGGTGAGCAGTTCTTC.

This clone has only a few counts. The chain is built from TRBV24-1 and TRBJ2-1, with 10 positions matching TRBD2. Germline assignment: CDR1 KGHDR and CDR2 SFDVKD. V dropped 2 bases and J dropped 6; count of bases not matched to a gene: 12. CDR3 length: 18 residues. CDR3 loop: CATSDSLSAGGPGNEQFF. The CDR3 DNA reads TGTGCCACCAGTGATTCTCTCTCAGCGGGGGGGCCGGGCAATGAGCAGTTCTTC.

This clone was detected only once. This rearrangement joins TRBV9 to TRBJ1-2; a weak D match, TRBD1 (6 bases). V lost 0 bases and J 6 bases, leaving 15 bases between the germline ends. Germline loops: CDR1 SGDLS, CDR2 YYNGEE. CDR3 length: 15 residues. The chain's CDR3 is CASSVEGGGVHGYTF. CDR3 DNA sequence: TGTGCCAGCAGCGTAGAGGGAGGGGGAGTACATGGCTACACCTTC.

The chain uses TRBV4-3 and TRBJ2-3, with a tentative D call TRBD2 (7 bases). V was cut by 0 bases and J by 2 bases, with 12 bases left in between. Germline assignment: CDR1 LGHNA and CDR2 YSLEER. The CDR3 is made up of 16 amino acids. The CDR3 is CASSQDWGGHTDTQYF. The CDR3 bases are TGCGCCAGCAGCCAAGATTGGGGGGGCCACACAGATACGCAGTATTTT.

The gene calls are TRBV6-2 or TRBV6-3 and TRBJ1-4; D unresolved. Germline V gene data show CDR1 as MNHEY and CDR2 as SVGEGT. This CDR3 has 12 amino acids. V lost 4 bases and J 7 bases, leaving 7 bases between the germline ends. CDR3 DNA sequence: TGTGCCAGCAGTTTTGTTGGTGAAAAACTGTTTTTT. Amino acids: CASSFVGEKLFF.

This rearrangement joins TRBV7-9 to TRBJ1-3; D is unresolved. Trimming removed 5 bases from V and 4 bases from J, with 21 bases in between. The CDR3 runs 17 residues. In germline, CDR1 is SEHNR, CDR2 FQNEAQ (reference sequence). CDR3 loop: CASSLTLPSAVGNTIYF. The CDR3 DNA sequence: TGTGCCAGCAGCCTTACCCTCCCTTCCGCGGTGGGAAACACCATATATTTT. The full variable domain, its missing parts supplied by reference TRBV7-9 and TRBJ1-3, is DTGVSQNPRHKITKRGQNVTFRCDPISEHNRLYWYRQTLGQGPEFLTYFQNEAQLEKSRLLSDRFSAERPKGSFSTLEIQRTEQGDSAMYLCASSLTLPSAVGNTIYFGEGSWLTVV.

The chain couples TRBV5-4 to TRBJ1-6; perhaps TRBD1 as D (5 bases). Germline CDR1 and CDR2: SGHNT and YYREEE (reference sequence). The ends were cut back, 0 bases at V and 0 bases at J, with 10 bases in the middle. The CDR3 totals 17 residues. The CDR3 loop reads CASSLARGGSYNSPLHF. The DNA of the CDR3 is TGTGCCAGCAGCTTGGCGCGGGGGGGCTCCTATAATTCACCCCTCCACTTT.

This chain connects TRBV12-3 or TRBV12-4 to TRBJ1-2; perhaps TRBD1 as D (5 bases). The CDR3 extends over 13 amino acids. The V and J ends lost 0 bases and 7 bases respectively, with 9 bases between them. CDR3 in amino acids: CASSLAQDIGYTF. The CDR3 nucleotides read TGTGCCAGCAGTTTAGCGCAGGACATTGGCTACACCTTC.

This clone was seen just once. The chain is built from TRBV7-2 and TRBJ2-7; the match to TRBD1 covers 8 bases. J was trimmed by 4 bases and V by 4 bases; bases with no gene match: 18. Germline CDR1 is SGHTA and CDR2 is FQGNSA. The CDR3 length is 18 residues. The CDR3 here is CASSSFPPPARGPYEQYV. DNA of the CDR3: TGTGCCAGCAGCTCATTCCCCCCCCCGGCCAGGGGGCCATACGAGCAGTACGTC.

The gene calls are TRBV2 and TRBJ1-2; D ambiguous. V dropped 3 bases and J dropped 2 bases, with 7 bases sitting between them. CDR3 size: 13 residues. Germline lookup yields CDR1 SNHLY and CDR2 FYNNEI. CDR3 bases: TGTGCCAGCAGTGAGCAGTGGAACTATGGCTACACCTTC. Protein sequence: CASSEQWNYGYTF.

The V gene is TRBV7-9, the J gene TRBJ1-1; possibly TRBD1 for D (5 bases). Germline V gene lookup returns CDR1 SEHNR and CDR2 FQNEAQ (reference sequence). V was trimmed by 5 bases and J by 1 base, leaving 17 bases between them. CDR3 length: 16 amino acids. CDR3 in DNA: TGTGCCAGCAGCCTACAGGCACGGGACGGGAACACTGAAGCTTTCTTT. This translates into CASSLQARDGNTEAFF.

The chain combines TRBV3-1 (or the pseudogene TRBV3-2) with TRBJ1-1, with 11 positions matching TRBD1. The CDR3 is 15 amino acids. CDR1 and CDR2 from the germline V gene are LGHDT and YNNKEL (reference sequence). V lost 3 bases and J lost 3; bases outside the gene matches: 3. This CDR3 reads CASSQGQGGDTEAFF. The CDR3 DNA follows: TGTGCCAGCAGCCAGGGACAGGGGGGGGACACTGAAGCTTTCTTT.

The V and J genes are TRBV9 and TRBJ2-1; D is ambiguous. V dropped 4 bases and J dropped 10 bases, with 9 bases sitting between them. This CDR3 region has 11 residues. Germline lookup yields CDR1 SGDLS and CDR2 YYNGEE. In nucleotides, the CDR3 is TGTGCCAGCAGCTCCCTGGGGGAGCAGTTCTTC. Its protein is CASSSLGEQFF.

The CDR3 DNA is TGTGCCAGCAGCTCGTCCGCTGAAGCTTTCTTT. Its protein product is CASSSSAEAFF. J is TRBJ1-1 and V is TRBV7-9; D is uncertain. The CDR3 is 11 amino acids. Trimming left V 4 bases short and J 6 bases short, with 6 bases between. Germline V gives CDR1 SEHNR, CDR2 FQNEAQ (reference sequence).

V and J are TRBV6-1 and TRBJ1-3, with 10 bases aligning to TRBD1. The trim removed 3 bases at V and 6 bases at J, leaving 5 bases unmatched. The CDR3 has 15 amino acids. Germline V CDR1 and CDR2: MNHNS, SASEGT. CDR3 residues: CASSETGGLENTIYF. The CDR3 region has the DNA TGTGCCAGCAGTGAGACAGGGGGCTTGGAAAACACCATATATTTT.

The DNA for the CDR3 is TGTGCCAGCAGTTACTCAGACGATGGGTCGGATACGCAGTATTTT. Its translation is CASSYSDDGSDTQYF. This sequence joins TRBV6-5 and TRBJ2-3; D gene unclear. Germline CDR1 MNHEY, CDR2 SVGAGI. The CDR3 runs 15 residues. Trimming took 0 bases from V and 6 from J, leaving 13 bases between them.

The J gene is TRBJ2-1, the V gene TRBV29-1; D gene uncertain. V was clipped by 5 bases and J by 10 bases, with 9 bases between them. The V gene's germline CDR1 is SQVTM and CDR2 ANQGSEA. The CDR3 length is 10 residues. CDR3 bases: TGCAGCGTTTCTAAGGGCGAGCAGTTCTTC. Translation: CSVSKGEQFF.